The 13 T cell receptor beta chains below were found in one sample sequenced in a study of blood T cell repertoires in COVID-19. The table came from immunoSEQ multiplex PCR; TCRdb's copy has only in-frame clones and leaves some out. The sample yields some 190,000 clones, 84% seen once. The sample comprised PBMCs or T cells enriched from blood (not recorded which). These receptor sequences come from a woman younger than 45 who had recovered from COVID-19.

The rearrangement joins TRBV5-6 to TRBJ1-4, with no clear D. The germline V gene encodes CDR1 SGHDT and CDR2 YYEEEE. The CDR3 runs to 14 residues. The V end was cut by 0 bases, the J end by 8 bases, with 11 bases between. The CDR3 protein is CASSLVSRSEKLFF. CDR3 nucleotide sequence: TGTGCCAGCAGCTTGGTTTCCCGGTCGGAAAAACTGTTTTTT.

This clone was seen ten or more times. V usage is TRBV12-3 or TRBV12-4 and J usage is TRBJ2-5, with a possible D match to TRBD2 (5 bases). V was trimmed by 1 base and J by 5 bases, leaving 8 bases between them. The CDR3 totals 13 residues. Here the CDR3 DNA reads TGTGCCAGCAGTTTAGTAGGCGGGGAGACCCAGTACTTC. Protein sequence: CASSLVGGETQYF.

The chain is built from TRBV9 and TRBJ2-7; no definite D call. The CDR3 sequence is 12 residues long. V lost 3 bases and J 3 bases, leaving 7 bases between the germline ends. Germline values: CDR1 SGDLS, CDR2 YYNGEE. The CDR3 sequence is CASSALVYEQYV. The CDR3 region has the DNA TGTGCCAGCAGCGCTCTCGTCTACGAGCAGTACGTC.

The CDR3 spells CASSPLQGNQPQHF. In nucleotides, the CDR3 is TGCGCCAGCAGCCCGCTACAGGGGAATCAGCCCCAGCATTTT. The V and J genes are TRBV4-1 and TRBJ1-5, with TRBD1 matching 7 bases. Trimming cost V 4 bases and J 4 bases; bases outside gene matches: 4. The length of the CDR3 is 14 residues. From germline, CDR1 is MGHRA and CDR2 YSYEKL.

In DNA, the CDR3 is TGTGCCAGCAGGACGGGACAGCGTAATGAAAAACTGTTTTTT. Translated, it gives CASRTGQRNEKLFF. This chain links TRBV28 with TRBJ1-4, with TRBD1 matching 7 bases. The germline CDR1 and CDR2 sequences are MDHEN and SYDVKM. The trim removed 6 bases at V and 4 bases at J, leaving 5 bases unmatched. CDR3 length: 14 residues.

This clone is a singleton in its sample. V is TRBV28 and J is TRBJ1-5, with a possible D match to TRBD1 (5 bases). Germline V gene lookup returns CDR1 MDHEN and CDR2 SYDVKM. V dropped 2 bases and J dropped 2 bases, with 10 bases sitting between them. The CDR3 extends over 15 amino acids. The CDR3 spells CASSLQGPRNQPQHF. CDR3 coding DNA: TGTGCCAGCAGTTTACAGGGCCCACGCAATCAGCCCCAGCATTTT. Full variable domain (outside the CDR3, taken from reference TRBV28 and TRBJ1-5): DVKVTQSSRYLVKRTGEKVFLECVQDMDHENMFWYRQDPGLGLRLIYFSYDVKMKEKGDIPEGYSVSREKKERFSLILESASTNQTSMYLCASSLQGPRNQPQHFGDGTRLSIL.

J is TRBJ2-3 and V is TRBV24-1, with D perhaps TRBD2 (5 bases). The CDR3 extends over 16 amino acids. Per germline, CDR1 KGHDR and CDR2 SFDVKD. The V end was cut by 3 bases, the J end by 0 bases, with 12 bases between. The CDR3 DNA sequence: TGTGCCACCAGTGATCCGAGAGCGGCAAGCACAGATACGCAGTATTTT. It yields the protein CATSDPRAASTDTQYF.

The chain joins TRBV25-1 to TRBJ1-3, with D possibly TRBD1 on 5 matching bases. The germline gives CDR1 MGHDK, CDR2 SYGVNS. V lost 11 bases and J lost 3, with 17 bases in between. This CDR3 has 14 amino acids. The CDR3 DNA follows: TGTGCCGTGGAACGGGGGGAGAATGGAAACACCATATATTTT. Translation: CAVERGENGNTIYF.

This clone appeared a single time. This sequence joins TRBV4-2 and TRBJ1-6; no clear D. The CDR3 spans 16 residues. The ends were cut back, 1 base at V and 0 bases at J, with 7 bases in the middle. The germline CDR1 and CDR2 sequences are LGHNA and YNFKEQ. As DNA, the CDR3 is TGTGCCAGCAGCCAAGCCCTAAGCTCCTATAATTCACCCCTCCACTTT. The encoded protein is CASSQALSSYNSPLHF.

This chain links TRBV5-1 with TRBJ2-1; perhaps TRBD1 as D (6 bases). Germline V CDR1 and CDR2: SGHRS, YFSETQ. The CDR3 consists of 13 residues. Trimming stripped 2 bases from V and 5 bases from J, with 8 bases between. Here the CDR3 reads CASSFTGHNEQFF. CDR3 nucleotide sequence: TGCGCCAGCAGCTTCACAGGGCACAATGAGCAGTTCTTC.

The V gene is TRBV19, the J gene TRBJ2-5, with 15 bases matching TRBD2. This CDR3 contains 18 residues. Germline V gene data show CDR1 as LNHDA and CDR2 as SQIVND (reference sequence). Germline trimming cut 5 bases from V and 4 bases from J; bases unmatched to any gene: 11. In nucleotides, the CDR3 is TGTGCCAGTAGTCCCCGGACTAGCGGGGGGGCGAGGACAGAGACCCAGTACTTC. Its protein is CASSPRTSGGARTETQYF.

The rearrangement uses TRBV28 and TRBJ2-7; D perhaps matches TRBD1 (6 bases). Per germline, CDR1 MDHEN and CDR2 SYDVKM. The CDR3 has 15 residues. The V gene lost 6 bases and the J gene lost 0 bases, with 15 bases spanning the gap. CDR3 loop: CASSSRGISSYEQYV. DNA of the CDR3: TGTGCCAGCAGCTCCAGGGGTATTAGCTCCTACGAGCAGTACGTC.

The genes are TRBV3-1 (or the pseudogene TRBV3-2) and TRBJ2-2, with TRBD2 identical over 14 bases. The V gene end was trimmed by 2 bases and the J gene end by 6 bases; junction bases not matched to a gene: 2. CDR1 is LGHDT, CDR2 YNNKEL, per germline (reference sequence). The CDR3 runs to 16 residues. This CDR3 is CASSQRLAGGPGELFF. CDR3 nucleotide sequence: TGTGCCAGCAGCCAACGACTAGCGGGGGGGCCCGGGGAGCTGTTTTTT.